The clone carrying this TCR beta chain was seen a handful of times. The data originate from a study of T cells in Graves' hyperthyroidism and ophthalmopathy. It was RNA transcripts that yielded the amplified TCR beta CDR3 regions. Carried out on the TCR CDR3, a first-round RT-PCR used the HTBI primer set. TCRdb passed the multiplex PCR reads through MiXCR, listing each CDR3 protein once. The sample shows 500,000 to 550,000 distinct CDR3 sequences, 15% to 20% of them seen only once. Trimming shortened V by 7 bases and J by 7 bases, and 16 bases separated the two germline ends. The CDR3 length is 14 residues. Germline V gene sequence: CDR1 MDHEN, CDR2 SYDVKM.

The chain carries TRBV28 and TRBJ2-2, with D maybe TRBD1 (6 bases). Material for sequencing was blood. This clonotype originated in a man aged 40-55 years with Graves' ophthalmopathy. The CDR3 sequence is CASNHNTGYGELFF. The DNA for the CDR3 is TGTGCCAGCAATCACAACACAGGGTACGGGGAGCTGTTTTTT.